Shown below are 28 T cell receptor beta chains from a single sample sequenced in a study of OX40 agonist ivuxolimab in advanced cancers. Sequencing was performed with immunoSEQ multiplex PCR; in TCRdb, only in-frame clones are kept and a portion is missing. The sample consists of 70,000 to 95,000 clones, 90% of them appearing once. This specimen consisted of CD4+ or CD8+ T cells sorted from blood, obtained in a trial of the OX40 agonist ivuxolimab. Receptors originate from an adult with an advanced solid tumor such as melanoma, head and neck, liver or kidney cancer.

The chain is built from TRBV27 and TRBJ1-6, with 7 bases that match TRBD1. CDR1 is MNHEY, CDR2 SMNVEV, per germline (reference sequence). J lost 0 bases, V lost 2 bases, and 4 bases had no gene match. This CDR3 spans 17 amino acids. CDR3 loop: CASSLDYRGSYNSPLHF. Written as DNA, the CDR3 is TGTGCCAGCAGTTTAGATTACAGGGGCTCCTATAATTCACCCCTCCACTTT.

This clone was counted a few times. This chain joins TRBV5-1 and TRBJ1-6, with D possibly being TRBD1 (5 bases). Deletions cut 0 bases from V and 14 bases from J, with 15 bases between. CDR1 is SGHRS and CDR2 is YFSETQ in the germline V gene. The CDR3 spans 14 residues. DNA of the CDR3: TGCGCCAGCAGCTTGGAGTTTTCGGGGCAATCCCTCCACTTT. Translating gives CASSLEFSGQSLHF.

The rearrangement uses TRBV5-1 and TRBJ1-2; the match to TRBD1 covers 7 bases. Germline CDR1 and CDR2: SGHRS and YFSETQ. The trim removed 5 bases at V and 4 bases at J, leaving 5 bases unmatched. The CDR3 consists of 13 residues. CDR3 in amino acids: CASSPGQLYGYTF. The CDR3 DNA reads as TGCGCCAGCAGTCCGGGACAGCTCTATGGCTACACCTTC.

This clone appeared a single time. This chain uses TRBV19 with TRBJ2-7; D perhaps matches TRBD1 (6 bases). This CDR3 comprises 14 residues. The V and J ends lost 1 base and 3 bases respectively, with 10 bases between them. Germline lookup yields CDR1 LNHDA and CDR2 SQIVND (reference sequence). CDR3 sequence: CASSIGGQNYEQYF. In nucleotides, the CDR3 is TGTGCCAGTAGTATAGGCGGACAGAACTACGAGCAGTACTTC.

The gene calls are TRBV5-1 and TRBJ2-1, with TRBD2 as a possible D gene (6 bases). The CDR3 is 14 residues long. The V and J ends lost 0 bases and 6 bases respectively, with 10 bases between them. Germline V gene data show CDR1 as SGHRS and CDR2 as YFSETQ. CDR3 DNA sequence: TGCGCCAGCAGCTTGGAGAGGGGAGGCAATGAGCAGTTCTTC. Protein product: CASSLERGGNEQFF.

The V gene is TRBV19, the J gene TRBJ2-2; 7 bases map to TRBD1. This CDR3 has 15 residues. Germline V CDR1 and CDR2: LNHDA, SQIVND (reference sequence). J gave up 5 bases and V 7 bases, and 10 bases lay outside the gene matches. CDR3: CASTEGARTTGELFF. In DNA form, the CDR3 reads TGTGCCAGTACTGAGGGGGCGAGAACAACCGGGGAGCTGTTTTTT.

DNA for the CDR3: TGTGCCAGCAGTTACTCCGACAGGAGGAACACTGAAGCTTTCTTT. Its translation: CASSYSDRRNTEAFF. The rearrangement links TRBV6-5 to TRBJ1-1; a weak D match, TRBD1 (6 bases). CDR3 length: 15 residues. The V gene lost 0 bases and the J gene lost 1 base, with 9 bases spanning the gap. Germline CDR1 MNHEY, CDR2 SVGAGI.

The chain combines TRBV5-1 with TRBJ1-4; D possibly corresponds to TRBD1 (6 bases). This CDR3 region has 16 residues. Trimming pared 2 bases from V and 3 bases from J, leaving 14 bases between. Germline CDR1 reads SGHRS; CDR2 reads YFSETQ. Here the CDR3 reads CASSLQGRRANEKLFF. CDR3 nucleotides: TGCGCCAGCAGCTTACAGGGACGTCGAGCTAATGAAAAACTGTTTTTT.

The V call is TRBV9, the J call TRBJ1-6; D might be TRBD1 (6 bases). The V gene lost 0 bases and the J gene lost 5 bases, with 15 bases spanning the gap. Germline V gives CDR1 SGDLS, CDR2 YYNGEE. This CDR3 comprises 17 residues. The CDR3 reads CASSVEGGAGNNSPLHF. In DNA, the CDR3 is TGTGCCAGCAGCGTAGAGGGGGGGGCAGGTAATAATTCACCCCTCCACTTT.

The gene calls are TRBV11-2 and TRBJ2-6; 12 bases align to TRBD1. Germline V gene lookup returns CDR1 SGHAT and CDR2 FQNNGV. This CDR3 has 20 residues. V lost 0 bases and J lost 2; bases outside the gene matches: 8. CDR3 region: CASSLDLGTGGAPGANVLTF. The CDR3 DNA reads TGTGCCAGCAGCTTAGATCTGGGGACAGGGGGCGCCCCTGGGGCCAACGTCCTGACTTTC.

The rearrangement links TRBV6-6 to TRBJ2-6; D remains ambiguous. V lost 5 bases and J lost 0, with 8 bases in between. Germline loops: CDR1 MNHNY, CDR2 SVGAGI (reference sequence). This CDR3 has 15 residues. CDR3 nucleotide sequence: TGTGCCAGCAGTGCACTTAGCTCTGGGGCCAACGTCCTGACTTTC. Amino acids: CASSALSSGANVLTF.

The V call is TRBV7-9, the J call TRBJ1-1; D may be TRBD1 (5 bases). V lost 10 bases and J lost 5, with 17 bases in between. This CDR3 comprises 13 residues. Germline lookup yields CDR1 SEHNR and CDR2 FQNEAQ (reference sequence). Here the CDR3 DNA reads TGTGCCAAGACAGAGGTCTTGGGGACTGAAGCTTTCTTT. This translates into CAKTEVLGTEAFF.

The CDR3 region is CASRHGTGNTEAFF. DNA of the CDR3: TGTGCCAGCAGACATGGGACAGGGAACACTGAAGCTTTCTTT. The V and J genes are TRBV7-9 and TRBJ1-1; TRBD1 matches at 8 bases. From germline, CDR1 is SEHNR and CDR2 FQNEAQ (reference sequence). Germline trimming cut 6 bases from V and 1 base from J; bases unmatched to any gene: 4. This CDR3 comprises 14 residues.

The chain joins TRBV5-1 to TRBJ2-5; 7 nucleotides align to TRBD1. V shed 3 bases, J shed 5 bases, and the junction held 10 bases outside the gene matches. This CDR3 is 15 amino acids long. Germline V gene lookup returns CDR1 SGHRS and CDR2 YFSETQ. The CDR3: CASSSQGDGGETQYF. CDR3 nucleotide sequence: TGCGCCAGCAGCTCGCAGGGGGACGGAGGTGAGACCCAGTACTTC.

The gene calls are TRBV18 and TRBJ1-5; D is unresolved. Germline loops: CDR1 KGHSH, CDR2 LQKENI. This CDR3 spans 14 amino acids. Trimming cost V 3 bases and J 5 bases, with 11 bases left between them. CDR3 coding DNA: TGTGCCAGCTCACCGGGCAGCGACGATCAGCCCCAGCATTTT. Translated, it gives CASSPGSDDQPQHF.

This rearrangement joins TRBV29-1 to TRBJ1-2; no firm D call. With 4 bases removed from V and 7 bases from J, the gap between germline ends came to 10 bases. This CDR3 comprises 11 residues. The germline gives CDR1 SQVTM, CDR2 ANQGSEA. For the CDR3, the DNA is TGCAGCGTTGCGGGCCGAACTGGCTACACCTTC. Its translation is CSVAGRTGYTF. Combining the CDR3 with reference TRBV29-1 and TRBJ1-2 gives the whole variable domain SAVISQKPSRDICQRGTSLTIQCQVDSQVTMMFWYRQQPGQSLTLIATANQGSEATYESGFVIDKFPISRPNLTFSTLTVSNMSPEDSSIYLCSVAGRTGYTFGSGTRLTVV.

This clone occurred once. The chain uses TRBV15 and TRBJ2-7; D may be TRBD1 or TRBD2 (6 bases each). Trimming cost V 6 bases and J 2 bases, with 17 bases left between them. The CDR3 runs to 15 residues. Germline V CDR1 and CDR2: LNHNV, YYDKDF (reference sequence). In DNA, the CDR3 is TGTGCCACCAGTCGGGACGGGGGCCCTGCCTACGAGCAGTACTTC. It specifies CATSRDGGPAYEQYF.

The chain employs TRBV7-9 and TRBJ1-1, with D maybe TRBD1 (5 bases). Looked up from germline, CDR1 is SEHNR and CDR2 is FQNEAQ (reference sequence). The CDR3 spans 14 residues. V was clipped by 3 bases and J by 7 bases, with 15 bases between them. The CDR3 coding sequence is TGTGCCAGCAGCTTGGGCAAGGGGCTCAATGAAGCTTTCTTT. Its protein is CASSLGKGLNEAFF.

This clone was recorded a few times. This chain joins TRBV18 and TRBJ1-1; TRBD1 aligns across 8 bases. J was trimmed by 8 bases and V by 3 bases; bases with no gene match: 2. Germline V CDR1 and CDR2: KGHSH, LQKENI. This CDR3 has 12 amino acids. The CDR3 spells CASSPGQGEAFF. The CDR3 bases are TGTGCCAGCTCACCTGGACAGGGCGAAGCTTTCTTT.

The chain links TRBV4-2 to TRBJ1-3; TRBD1 might be the D (6 bases). The CDR3 has 17 amino acids. CDR1 LGHNA and CDR2 YNFKEQ come from the germline V gene. The germline V and J ends were trimmed by 0 bases and 0 bases, with 12 bases remaining between them. DNA of the CDR3: TGTGCCAGCAGCCAAGATCCAGGACAGAGCTCTGGAAACACCATATATTTT. Protein product: CASSQDPGQSSGNTIYF.

The CDR3 DNA reads TGTGCCAGCAATACCCAGCGGGGGGTGGAGGAGCAGTACTTC. Translation: CASNTQRGVEEQYF. The genes are TRBV2 and TRBJ2-7; 9 nucleotides line up with TRBD2. The trim removed 7 bases at V and 7 bases at J, leaving 11 bases unmatched. The CDR3 totals 14 residues. Looked up from germline, CDR1 is SNHLY and CDR2 is FYNNEI.

This chain connects TRBV7-6 to TRBJ2-7, with D maybe TRBD1 (5 bases). CDR1 SGHVS and CDR2 FNYEAQ come from the germline V gene. Between the trimmed V and J ends, which lost 0 bases and 0 bases, there was a span of 6 bases. This CDR3 has 14 residues. The chain's CDR3 is CASSLADSSYEQYF. DNA of the CDR3: TGTGCCAGCAGCTTAGCAGACAGCTCCTACGAGCAGTACTTC.

This rearrangement joins TRBV6-6 to TRBJ2-2, with 8 positions matching TRBD1. Germline lookup yields CDR1 MNHNY and CDR2 SVGAGI (reference sequence). V dropped 5 bases and J dropped 0; count of bases not matched to a gene: 5. The CDR3 extends over 16 amino acids. The CDR3 here is CASSQTQGANTGELFF. The DNA for the CDR3 is TGTGCCAGCAGTCAAACACAGGGGGCGAACACCGGGGAGCTGTTTTTT.

This rearrangement joins TRBV4-2 to TRBJ2-1, with 7 bases aligning to TRBD2. Trimming took 3 bases from V and 9 from J; bases not matched to a gene: 5. CDR1 and CDR2 from the germline V gene are LGHNA and YNFKEQ. The CDR3 is 13 amino acids. DNA of the CDR3: TGTGCCAGCAGCCAGATTAGGGAGGGTGAGCAGTTCTTC. Translating it yields CASSQIREGEQFF.

The chain joins TRBV5-8 to TRBJ2-7, with a weak D call TRBD2 (6 bases). V was pared by 5 bases and J by 2 bases, with 14 bases between. The germline V gene has CDR1 SGHTS and CDR2 YDEGEE. The CDR3 contains 14 residues. CDR3 in DNA: TGTGCCAGCAGGTCTCGCTGGGGGGCCTACGAGCAGTACGTC. Translated, it gives CASRSRWGAYEQYV.

The count of this clone is one. J is TRBJ1-4 and V is TRBV28; D is uncertain. The CDR3 loop spans 15 amino acids. Trimming shortened V by 3 bases and J by 4 bases, and 12 bases separated the two germline ends. The germline V gene has CDR1 MDHEN and CDR2 SYDVKM. Here the CDR3 reads CASSFRDGSNEKLFF. DNA for the CDR3: TGTGCCAGCAGTTTCAGAGACGGCAGTAATGAAAAACTGTTTTTT.

V usage is TRBV15 and J usage is TRBJ1-2; no firm D call. Germline V gives CDR1 LNHNV, CDR2 YYDKDF (reference sequence). This CDR3 contains 15 residues. V was clipped by 3 bases and J by 1 base, with 12 bases between them. The CDR3 loop reads CATSSGAQNNYGYTF. The CDR3 region has the DNA TGTGCCACCAGCAGTGGAGCACAGAATAACTATGGCTACACCTTC.

The V gene is TRBV5-1, the J gene TRBJ1-4; 7 bases are a match to TRBD1. Germline values: CDR1 SGHRS, CDR2 YFSETQ. The CDR3 is 16 amino acids. The J segment lost 6 bases and the V segment lost 1 base, leaving 9 bases of the junction unmatched. The CDR3 coding sequence is TGCGCCAGCAGCTTGACCCGACAGGGAAACCATGAAAAACTGTTTTTT. This gives the protein CASSLTRQGNHEKLFF.